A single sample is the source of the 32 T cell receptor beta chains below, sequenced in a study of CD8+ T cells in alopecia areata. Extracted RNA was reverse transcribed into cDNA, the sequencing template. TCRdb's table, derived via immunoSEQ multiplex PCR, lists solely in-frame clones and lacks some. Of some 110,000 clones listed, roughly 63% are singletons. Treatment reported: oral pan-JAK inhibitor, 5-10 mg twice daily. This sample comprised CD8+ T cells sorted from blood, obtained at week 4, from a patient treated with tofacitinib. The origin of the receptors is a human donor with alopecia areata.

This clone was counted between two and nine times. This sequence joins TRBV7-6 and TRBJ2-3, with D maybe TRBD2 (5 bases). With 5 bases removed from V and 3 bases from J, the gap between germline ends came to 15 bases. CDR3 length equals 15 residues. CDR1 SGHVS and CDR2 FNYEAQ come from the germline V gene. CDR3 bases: TGTGCCAGCAGCGTTTCGGGGAGCCAGACAGATACGCAGTATTTT. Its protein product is CASSVSGSQTDTQYF.

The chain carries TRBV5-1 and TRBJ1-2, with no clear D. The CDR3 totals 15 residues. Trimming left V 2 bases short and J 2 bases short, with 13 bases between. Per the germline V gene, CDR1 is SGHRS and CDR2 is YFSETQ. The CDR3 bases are TGCGCCAGCAGCTTCCGAGAGGGCGAGAACTATGGCTACACCTTC. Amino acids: CASSFREGENYGYTF.

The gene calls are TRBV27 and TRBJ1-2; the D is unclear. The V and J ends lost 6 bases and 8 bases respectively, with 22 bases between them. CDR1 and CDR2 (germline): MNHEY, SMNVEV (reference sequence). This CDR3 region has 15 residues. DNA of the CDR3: TGTGCCAGCAGCCTCCGCCTCGGCCACATGGGAGGCTACACCTTC. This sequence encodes CASSLRLGHMGGYTF.

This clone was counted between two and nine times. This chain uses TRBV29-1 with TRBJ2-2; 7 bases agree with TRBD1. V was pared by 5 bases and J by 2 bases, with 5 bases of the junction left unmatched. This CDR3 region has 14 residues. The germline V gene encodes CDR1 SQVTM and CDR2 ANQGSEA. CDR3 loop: CSVSTGSNTGELFF. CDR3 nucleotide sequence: TGCAGCGTTTCGACAGGGAGCAACACCGGGGAGCTGTTTTTT.

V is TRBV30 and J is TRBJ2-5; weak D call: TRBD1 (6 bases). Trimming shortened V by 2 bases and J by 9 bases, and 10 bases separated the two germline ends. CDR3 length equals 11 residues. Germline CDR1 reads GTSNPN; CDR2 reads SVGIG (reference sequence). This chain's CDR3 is CAWSQGLAQYF. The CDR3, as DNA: TGTGCCTGGAGTCAGGGGTTGGCCCAGTACTTC.

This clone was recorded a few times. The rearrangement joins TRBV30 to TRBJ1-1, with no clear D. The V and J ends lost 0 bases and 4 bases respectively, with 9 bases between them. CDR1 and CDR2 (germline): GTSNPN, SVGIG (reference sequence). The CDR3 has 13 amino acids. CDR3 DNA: TGTGCCTGGAGTGTACTTCCGGCCACTGAAGCTTTCTTT. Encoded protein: CAWSVLPATEAFF.

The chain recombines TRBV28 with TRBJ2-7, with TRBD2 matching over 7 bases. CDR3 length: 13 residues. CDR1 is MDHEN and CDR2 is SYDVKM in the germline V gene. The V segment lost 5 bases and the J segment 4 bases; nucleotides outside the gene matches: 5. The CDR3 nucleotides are TGTGCCAGCAGTCCCGTTAGCGGGTACGAGCAGTACTTC. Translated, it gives CASSPVSGYEQYF.

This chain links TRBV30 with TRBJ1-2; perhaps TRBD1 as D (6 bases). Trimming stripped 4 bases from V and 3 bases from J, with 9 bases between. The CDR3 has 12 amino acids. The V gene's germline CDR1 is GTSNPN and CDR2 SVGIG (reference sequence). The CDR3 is CAWNRDDYGYTF. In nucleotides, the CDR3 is TGTGCCTGGAACAGGGATGACTATGGCTACACCTTC.

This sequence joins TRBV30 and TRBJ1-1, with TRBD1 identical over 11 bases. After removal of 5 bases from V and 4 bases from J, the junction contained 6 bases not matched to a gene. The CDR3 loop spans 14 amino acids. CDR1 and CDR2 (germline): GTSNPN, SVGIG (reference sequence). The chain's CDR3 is CAWGQGAMGTEAFF. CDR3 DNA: TGTGCCTGGGGACAGGGGGCAATGGGCACTGAAGCTTTCTTT. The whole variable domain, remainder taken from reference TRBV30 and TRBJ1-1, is SQTIHQWPATLVQPVGSPLSLECTVEGTSNPNLYWYRQAAGRGLQLLFYSVGIGQISSEVPQNLSASRPQDRQFILSSKKLLLSDSGFYLCAWGQGAMGTEAFFGQGTRLTVV.

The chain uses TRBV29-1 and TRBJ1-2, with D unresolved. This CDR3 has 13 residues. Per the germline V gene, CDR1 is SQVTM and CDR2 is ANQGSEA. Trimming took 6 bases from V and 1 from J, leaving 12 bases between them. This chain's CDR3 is CSVVDGSNYGYTF. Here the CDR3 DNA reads TGCAGCGTGGTAGATGGCAGTAACTATGGCTACACCTTC. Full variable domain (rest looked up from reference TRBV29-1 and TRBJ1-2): SAVISQKPSRDICQRGTSLTIQCQVDSQVTMMFWYRQQPGQSLTLIATANQGSEATYESGFVIDKFPISRPNLTFSTLTVSNMSPEDSSIYLCSVVDGSNYGYTFGSGTRLTVV.

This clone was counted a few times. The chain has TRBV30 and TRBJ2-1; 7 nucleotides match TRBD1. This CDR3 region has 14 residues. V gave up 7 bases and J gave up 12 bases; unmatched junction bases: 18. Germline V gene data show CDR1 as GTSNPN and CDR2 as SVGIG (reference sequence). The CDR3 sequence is CAFYPGQPGEGQFF. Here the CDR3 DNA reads TGTGCCTTCTATCCGGGACAGCCTGGAGAGGGGCAGTTCTTC.

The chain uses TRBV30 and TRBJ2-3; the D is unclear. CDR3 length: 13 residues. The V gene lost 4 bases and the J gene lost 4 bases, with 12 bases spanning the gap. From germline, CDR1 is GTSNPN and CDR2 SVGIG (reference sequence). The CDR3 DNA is TGTGCCTGGACCGTCCTACAGCCAGATACGCAGTATTTT. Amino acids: CAWTVLQPDTQYF. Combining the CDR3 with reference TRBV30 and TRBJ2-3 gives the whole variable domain SQTIHQWPATLVQPVGSPLSLECTVEGTSNPNLYWYRQAAGRGLQLLFYSVGIGQISSEVPQNLSASRPQDRQFILSSKKLLLSDSGFYLCAWTVLQPDTQYFGPGTRLTVL.

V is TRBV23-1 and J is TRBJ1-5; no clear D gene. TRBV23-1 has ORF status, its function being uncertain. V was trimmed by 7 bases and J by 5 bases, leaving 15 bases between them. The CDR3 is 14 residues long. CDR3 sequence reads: CASTSRRYHQPQHF. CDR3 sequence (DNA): TGCGCCAGCACTTCCCGGAGGTACCATCAGCCCCAGCATTTT.

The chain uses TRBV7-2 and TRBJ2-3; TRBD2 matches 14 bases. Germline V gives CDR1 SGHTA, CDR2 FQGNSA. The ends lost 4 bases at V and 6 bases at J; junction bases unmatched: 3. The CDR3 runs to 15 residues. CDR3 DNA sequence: TGTGCCAGCAGCTCCGGGACTAGCGGGGGTGATACGCAGTATTTT. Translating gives CASSSGTSGGDTQYF.

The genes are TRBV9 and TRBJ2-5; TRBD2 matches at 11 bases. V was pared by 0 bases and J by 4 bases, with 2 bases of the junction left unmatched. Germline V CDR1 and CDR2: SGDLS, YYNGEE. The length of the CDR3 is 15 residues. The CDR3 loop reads CASSVVGTSGETQYF. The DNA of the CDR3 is TGTGCCAGCAGCGTAGTAGGGACTAGCGGAGAGACCCAGTACTTC. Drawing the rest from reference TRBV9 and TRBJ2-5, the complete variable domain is DSGVTQTPKHLITATGQRVTLRCSPRSGDLSVYWYQQSLDQGLQFLIQYYNGEERAKGNILERFSAQQFPDLHSELNLSSLELGDSALYFCASSVVGTSGETQYFGPGTRLLVL.

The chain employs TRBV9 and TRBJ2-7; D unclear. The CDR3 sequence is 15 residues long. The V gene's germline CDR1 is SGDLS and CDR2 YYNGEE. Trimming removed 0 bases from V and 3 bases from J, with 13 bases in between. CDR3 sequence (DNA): TGTGCCAGCAGCGTAGATGAGACTCACCTCTACGAGCAGTACTTC. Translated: CASSVDETHLYEQYF. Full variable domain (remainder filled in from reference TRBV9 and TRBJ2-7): DSGVTQTPKHLITATGQRVTLRCSPRSGDLSVYWYQQSLDQGLQFLIQYYNGEERAKGNILERFSAQQFPDLHSELNLSSLELGDSALYFCASSVDETHLYEQYFGPGTRLTVT.

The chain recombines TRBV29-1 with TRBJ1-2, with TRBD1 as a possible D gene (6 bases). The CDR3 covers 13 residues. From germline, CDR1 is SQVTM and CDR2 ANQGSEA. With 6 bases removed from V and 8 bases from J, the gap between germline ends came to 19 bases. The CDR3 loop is CSVPNLRGRGYTF. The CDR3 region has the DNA TGCAGCGTCCCGAACCTCAGGGGTCGGGGCTACACCTTC.

CDR3 sequence reads: CASNDRLQETQYF. The CDR3 DNA sequence: TGTGCCAGCAACGACAGGTTACAAGAGACCCAGTACTTC. This chain uses TRBV2 with TRBJ2-5, with D possibly matching TRBD1 (6 bases). The CDR3 has 13 amino acids. Germline V gene lookup returns CDR1 SNHLY and CDR2 FYNNEI. Trimming pared 7 bases from V and 2 bases from J, leaving 11 bases between.

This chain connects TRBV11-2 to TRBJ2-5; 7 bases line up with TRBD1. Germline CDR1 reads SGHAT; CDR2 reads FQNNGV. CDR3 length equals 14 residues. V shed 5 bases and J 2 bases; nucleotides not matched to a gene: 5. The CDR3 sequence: CASSDPGQQETQYF. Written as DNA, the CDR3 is TGTGCCAGCAGCGACCCGGGACAGCAAGAGACCCAGTACTTC. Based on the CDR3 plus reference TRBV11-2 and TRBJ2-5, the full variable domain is EAGVAQSPRYKIIEKRQSVAFWCNPISGHATLYWYQQILGQGPKLLIQFQNNGVVDDSQLPKDRFSAERLKGVDSTLKIQPAKLEDSAVYLCASSDPGQQETQYFGPGTRLLVL.

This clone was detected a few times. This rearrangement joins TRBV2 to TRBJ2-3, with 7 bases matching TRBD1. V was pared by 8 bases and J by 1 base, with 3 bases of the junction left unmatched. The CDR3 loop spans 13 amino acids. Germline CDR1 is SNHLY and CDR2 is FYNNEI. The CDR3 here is CASHRGGTDTQYF. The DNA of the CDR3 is TGTGCCAGCCACAGGGGAGGCACAGATACGCAGTATTTT.

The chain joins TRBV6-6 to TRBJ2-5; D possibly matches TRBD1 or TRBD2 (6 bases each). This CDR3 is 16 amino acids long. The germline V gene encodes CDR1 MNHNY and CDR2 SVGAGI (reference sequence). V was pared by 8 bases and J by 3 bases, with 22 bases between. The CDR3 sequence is CASGPDRSGGEETQYF. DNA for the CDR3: TGTGCCAGCGGTCCTGACAGGTCTGGCGGGGAAGAGACCCAGTACTTC.

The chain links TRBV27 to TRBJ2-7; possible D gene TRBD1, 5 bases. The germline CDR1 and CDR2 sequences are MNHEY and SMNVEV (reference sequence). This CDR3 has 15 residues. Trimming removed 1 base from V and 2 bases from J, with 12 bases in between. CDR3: CASSLFVQGPYEQYF. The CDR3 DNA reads TGTGCCAGCAGTTTATTCGTCCAGGGCCCCTACGAGCAGTACTTC.

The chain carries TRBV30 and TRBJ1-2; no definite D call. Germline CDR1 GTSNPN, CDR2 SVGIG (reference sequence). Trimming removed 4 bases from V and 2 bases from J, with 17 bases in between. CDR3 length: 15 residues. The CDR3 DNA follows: TGTGCCTGGATACTCCCTCGGGGTAGGAACTATGGCTACACCTTC. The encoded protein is CAWILPRGRNYGYTF. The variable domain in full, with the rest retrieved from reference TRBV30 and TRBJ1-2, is SQTIHQWPATLVQPVGSPLSLECTVEGTSNPNLYWYRQAAGRGLQLLFYSVGIGQISSEVPQNLSASRPQDRQFILSSKKLLLSDSGFYLCAWILPRGRNYGYTFGSGTRLTVV.

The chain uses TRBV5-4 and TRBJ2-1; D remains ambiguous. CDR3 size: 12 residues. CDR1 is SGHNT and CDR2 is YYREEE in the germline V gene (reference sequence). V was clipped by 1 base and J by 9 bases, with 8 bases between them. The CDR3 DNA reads TGTGCCAGCAGCTTGCAAGTGGGTGAGCAGTTCTTC. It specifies CASSLQVGEQFF.

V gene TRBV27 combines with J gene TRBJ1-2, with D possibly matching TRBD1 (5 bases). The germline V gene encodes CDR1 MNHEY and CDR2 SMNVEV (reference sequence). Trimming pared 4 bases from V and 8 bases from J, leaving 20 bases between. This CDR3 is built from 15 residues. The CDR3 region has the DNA TGTGCCAGCAGTTCCCCTGCCTCGATTGGGGGGGGCTACACCTTC. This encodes CASSSPASIGGGYTF.

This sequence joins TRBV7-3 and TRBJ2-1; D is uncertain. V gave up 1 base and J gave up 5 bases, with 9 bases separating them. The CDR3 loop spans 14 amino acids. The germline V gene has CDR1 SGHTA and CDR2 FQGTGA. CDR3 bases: TGTGCCAGCAGCTTAAGTGTGGGAAACAATGAGCAGTTCTTC. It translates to CASSLSVGNNEQFF.

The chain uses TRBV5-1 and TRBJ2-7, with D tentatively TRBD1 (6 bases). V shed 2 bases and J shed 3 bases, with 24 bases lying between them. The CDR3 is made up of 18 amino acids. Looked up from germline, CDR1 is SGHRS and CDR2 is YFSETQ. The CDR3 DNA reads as TGCGCCAGCAGCTTCGGGGAATTCCCAGGGGACCCTCTCTACGAGCAGTACTTC. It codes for CASSFGEFPGDPLYEQYF.

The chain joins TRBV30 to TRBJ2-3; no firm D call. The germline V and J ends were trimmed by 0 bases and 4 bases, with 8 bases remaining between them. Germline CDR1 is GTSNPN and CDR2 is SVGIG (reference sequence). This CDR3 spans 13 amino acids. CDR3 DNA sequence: TGTGCCTGGAGTGTGGCTACGTCAGATACGCAGTATTTT. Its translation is CAWSVATSDTQYF.

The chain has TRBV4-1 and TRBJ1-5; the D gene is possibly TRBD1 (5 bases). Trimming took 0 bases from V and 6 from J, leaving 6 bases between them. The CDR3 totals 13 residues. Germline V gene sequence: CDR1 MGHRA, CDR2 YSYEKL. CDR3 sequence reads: CASSQEGGQPQHF. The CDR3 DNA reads TGCGCCAGCAGCCAAGAGGGGGGTCAGCCCCAGCATTTT.

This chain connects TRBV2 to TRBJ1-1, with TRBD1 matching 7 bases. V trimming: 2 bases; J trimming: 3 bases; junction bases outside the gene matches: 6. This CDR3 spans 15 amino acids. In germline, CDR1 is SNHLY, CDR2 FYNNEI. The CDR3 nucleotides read TGTGCCAGCAGTGAAAGGCAGGACAGGTACACTGAAGCTTTCTTT. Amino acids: CASSERQDRYTEAFF.

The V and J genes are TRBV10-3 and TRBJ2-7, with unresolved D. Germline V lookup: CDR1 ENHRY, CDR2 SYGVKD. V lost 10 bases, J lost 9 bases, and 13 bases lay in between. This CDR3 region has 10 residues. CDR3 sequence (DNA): TGTGCCACCGGATCTGCATTGCAGTACTTC. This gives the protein CATGSALQYF.

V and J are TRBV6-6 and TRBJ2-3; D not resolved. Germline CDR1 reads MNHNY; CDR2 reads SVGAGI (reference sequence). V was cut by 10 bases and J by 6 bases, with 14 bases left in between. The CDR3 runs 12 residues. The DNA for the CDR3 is TGTGCCACCTCAACTCATTCGGATACGCAGTATTTT. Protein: CATSTHSDTQYF.